Below, 29 T cell receptor beta chains from the same sample are listed, as sequenced in a study of T-cell memory formation after mild COVID-19. TCRdb recomputed calls from the 5' RACE reads with MiXCR, one row per CDR3 protein. The data show around 530,000 distinct CDR3 sequences, approximately 21% seen once. Material for sequencing was PBMCs or a T cell subset sorted from them (not recorded which). These TCRs come from an adult woman who had mild COVID-19 (a few samples of this study predate the infection). Cell type and time point are not known.

CDR3 nucleotide sequence: TGTGCCAGCAGCCCACTGGAGACAGGGGGTGGAGATACGCAGTATTTT. Its protein is CASSPLETGGGDTQYF. V is TRBV5-6 and J is TRBJ2-3; 9 bases map to TRBD1. This CDR3 comprises 16 residues. The ends lost 4 bases at V and 5 bases at J; junction bases unmatched: 11. Germline lookup yields CDR1 SGHDT and CDR2 YYEEEE.

This clonotype was seen only a few times. The genes are TRBV27 and TRBJ1-5; D might be TRBD1 (5 bases). V was cut by 2 bases and J by 10 bases, with 15 bases left in between. This CDR3 contains 14 residues. CDR1 MNHEY and CDR2 SMNVEV come from the germline V gene (reference sequence). The CDR3 sequence is CASSLRGAGQPQHF. The CDR3 DNA reads TGTGCCAGCAGTTTACGTGGGGCCGGGCAACCCCAGCATTTT.

The chain uses TRBV5-1 and TRBJ2-1, with TRBD1 matching 7 bases. Germline V gives CDR1 SGHRS, CDR2 YFSETQ. The CDR3 consists of 14 residues. V dropped 4 bases and J dropped 2; count of bases not matched to a gene: 3. The CDR3 DNA reads as TGCGCCAGCAGCAAGGGACAGACCTACAATGAGCAGTTCTTC. This sequence encodes CASSKGQTYNEQFF.

This clonotype has only a few counts. The chain uses TRBV27 and TRBJ2-5; 13 nucleotides agree with TRBD2. V trimming: 1 base; J trimming: 5 bases; junction bases outside the gene matches: 4. This CDR3 has 16 amino acids. Germline loops: CDR1 MNHEY, CDR2 SMNVEV (reference sequence). The DNA of the CDR3 is TGTGCCAGCAGTTTATTCGGGGGACTAGCGGGGGAGACCCAGTACTTC. Translation: CASSLFGGLAGETQYF.

A few counts support this clonotype. The chain has TRBV12-3 or TRBV12-4 and TRBJ2-3, with D possibly matching TRBD1 (5 bases). Trimming removed 7 bases at V and 2 bases at J, with 25 bases between. The CDR3 sequence is 18 residues long. The CDR3 region is CASNQGGGVDPYTDTQYF. The CDR3 DNA sequence: TGTGCCAGCAACCAGGGTGGTGGAGTTGACCCTTACACAGATACGCAGTATTTT.

The chain uses TRBV28 and TRBJ2-5, with D possibly called TRBD1 or TRBD2 (6 bases each). This CDR3 is 16 amino acids long. CDR1 and CDR2 from the germline V gene are MDHEN and SYDVKM. The ends were cut back, 5 bases at V and 2 bases at J, with 18 bases in the middle. The CDR3 region is CASSLQGTAGQETQYF. For the CDR3, the DNA is TGTGCCAGCAGTCTCCAGGGGACTGCGGGGCAAGAGACCCAGTACTTC.

This clonotype was detected only a few times. The gene calls are TRBV19 and TRBJ1-1; D possibly corresponds to TRBD1 (5 bases). CDR3 length equals 14 residues. Germline CDR1 is LNHDA and CDR2 is SQIVND (reference sequence). V was clipped by 1 base and J by 4 bases, with 10 bases between them. The CDR3 loop is CASSIGFGGTEAFF. The CDR3, as DNA: TGTGCCAGTAGTATAGGGTTTGGGGGCACTGAAGCTTTCTTT.

The CDR3 sequence is CASSLEAGMGFGELFF. CDR3 DNA: TGCGCCAGCAGCTTGGAGGCAGGGATGGGTTTCGGGGAGCTGTTTTTT. V gene TRBV5-1 combines with J gene TRBJ2-2, with D perhaps matching TRBD1 (5 bases). Germline V lookup: CDR1 SGHRS, CDR2 YFSETQ. CDR3 size: 16 residues. V lost 0 bases and J lost 7, with 16 bases in between. Full variable domain (remainder filled in from reference TRBV5-1 and TRBJ2-2): KAGVTQTPRYLIKTRGQQVTLSCSPISGHRSVSWYQQTPGQGLQFLFEYFSETQRNKGNFPGRFSGRQFSNSRSEMNVSTLELGDSALYLCASSLEAGMGFGELFFGEGSRLTVL.

This clonotype was recorded at least ten times. This sequence joins TRBV20-1 and TRBJ1-1, with TRBD1 as a possible D gene (6 bases). CDR1 is DFQATT, CDR2 SNEGSKA, per germline (reference sequence). The CDR3 runs to 13 residues. The V end was cut by 5 bases, the J end by 4 bases, with 14 bases between. CDR3 region: CSASPGGATEAFF. CDR3 in DNA: TGCAGTGCTTCCCCCGGGGGGGCCACTGAAGCTTTCTTT.

The V and J genes are TRBV11-3 and TRBJ2-5; D uncertain. V dropped 1 base and J dropped 1 base, with 13 bases sitting between them. This CDR3 is built from 16 residues. Germline assignment: CDR1 SGHNT and CDR2 YENEEA. The CDR3 region has the DNA TGTGCCAGCAGCTTAGGCGTAGGAAACCTCCAAGAGACCCAGTACTTC. Translation gives CASSLGVGNLQETQYF.

This clonotype was seen more than once but under ten times. The chain employs TRBV4-3 and TRBJ2-5; 8 bases fit TRBD1. The CDR3 runs 13 residues. Germline values: CDR1 LGHNA, CDR2 YSLEER. Trimming took 3 bases from V and 6 from J; bases not matched to a gene: 3. Written as DNA, the CDR3 is TGCGCCAGCAGCCAGGACAGGGACCAGACCCAGTACTTC. It specifies CASSQDRDQTQYF.

The chain combines TRBV5-1 with TRBJ2-3, with 7 positions matching TRBD1. The CDR3 spans 14 residues. The germline gives CDR1 SGHRS, CDR2 YFSETQ. V trimming: 4 bases; J trimming: 4 bases; junction bases outside the gene matches: 6. The CDR3 protein is CASSPPGQPDTQYF. DNA of the CDR3: TGCGCCAGCAGCCCACCGGGACAGCCAGATACGCAGTATTTT.

This clonotype was found a few times. V gene TRBV18 combines with J gene TRBJ2-1; TRBD2 agrees at 16 bases. V lost 3 bases and J lost 10; bases outside the gene matches: 3. The CDR3 extends over 15 amino acids. Germline V gene sequence: CDR1 KGHSH, CDR2 LQKENI. The CDR3 nucleotides read TGTGCCAGCTCACCGGGGACTAGCGGGAGGGGAGAGCAGTTCTTC. Its translation: CASSPGTSGRGEQFF. The full variable domain, with the rest looked up from reference TRBV18 and TRBJ2-1, is NAGVMQNPRHLVRRRGQEARLRCSPMKGHSHVYWYRQLPEEGLKFMVYLQKENIIDESGMPKERFSAEFPKEGPSILRIQQVVRGDSAAYFCASSPGTSGRGEQFFGPGTRLTVL.

This clonotype was found many times. The chain combines TRBV20-1 with TRBJ1-1, with 7 bases that match TRBD1. J lost 2 bases, V lost 3 bases, and 6 bases had no gene match. The germline V gene encodes CDR1 DFQATT and CDR2 SNEGSKA (reference sequence). This CDR3 spans 14 amino acids. The CDR3 DNA is TGCAGTGCTAGGTCGACAGGGATAAACACTGAAGCTTTCTTT. This codes for CSARSTGINTEAFF.

This clonotype has only a few counts. This chain joins TRBV7-2 and TRBJ1-2; no reliable D call. V lost 5 bases and J lost 4, with 17 bases in between. Looked up from germline, CDR1 is SGHTA and CDR2 is FQGNSA. The CDR3 is made up of 15 amino acids. CDR3 sequence (DNA): TGTGCCAGCAGCCCACAAGCCCTTGGGTCCTATGGCTACACCTTC. It translates to CASSPQALGSYGYTF.

This clonotype was seen a handful of times. This chain uses TRBV4-1 with TRBJ2-5, with 11 bases identical to TRBD2. J lost 5 bases, V lost 0 bases, and 5 bases had no gene match. The CDR3 is made up of 16 amino acids. Germline assignment: CDR1 MGHRA and CDR2 YSYEKL. In DNA, the CDR3 is TGCGCCAGCAGCCAAGATTCGGCTAGCGGGAGGGAGACCCAGTACTTC. Amino acids: CASSQDSASGRETQYF.

V and J are TRBV18 and TRBJ1-3, with D uncertain. This CDR3 is built from 16 residues. CDR1 and CDR2 from the germline V gene are KGHSH and LQKENI. Between the trimmed V and J ends, which lost 3 bases and 0 bases, there was a span of 12 bases. CDR3 DNA: TGTGCCAGCTCACCCCTATTGCAGAGCTCTGGAAACACCATATATTTT. Translated, it gives CASSPLLQSSGNTIYF.

The chain couples TRBV5-1 to TRBJ2-7; 9 positions match TRBD1. The CDR3 sequence is 16 residues long. Germline CDR1 is SGHRS and CDR2 is YFSETQ. The V segment lost 4 bases and the J segment 4 bases; nucleotides outside the gene matches: 12. The CDR3 DNA is TGCGCCAGCAGCCTCAATCCGGGACAGGGAGGTTACGAGCAGTACTTC. Its translation is CASSLNPGQGGYEQYF.

A few counts support this clonotype. The chain combines TRBV24-1 with TRBJ1-2; 9 bases align to TRBD1. J lost 8 bases, V lost 4 bases, and 7 bases had no gene match. Germline CDR1 is KGHDR and CDR2 is SFDVKD. CDR3 length equals 14 residues. CDR3 DNA sequence: TGTGCCACCAGTGACCCGGGACAGGGAAACGGCTACACCTTC. Translation gives CATSDPGQGNGYTF.

The chain is built from TRBV27 and TRBJ2-1; 7 nucleotides align to TRBD2. The germline gives CDR1 MNHEY, CDR2 SMNVEV (reference sequence). Trimming removed 4 bases from V and 4 bases from J; junction bases left unmatched: 7. The CDR3 consists of 15 residues. The CDR3 DNA reads TGTGCCAGCAGTTCAGCGTTGGGGGGGTACAATGAGCAGTTCTTC. Translating it yields CASSSALGGYNEQFF.

CDR3 DNA sequence: TGTGCCAGCAGTACCGGACAGGGAAACACCATATATTTT. Its translation: CASSTGQGNTIYF. The chain has TRBV27 and TRBJ1-3; TRBD1 might be the D (6 bases). From germline, CDR1 is MNHEY and CDR2 SMNVEV (reference sequence). V was shortened by 5 bases and J by 4 bases, with 9 bases between the two germline ends. The CDR3 has 13 residues.

This chain connects TRBV9 to TRBJ2-5; D call uncertain. Trimming shortened V by 0 bases and J by 3 bases, and 6 bases separated the two germline ends. Germline V CDR1 and CDR2: SGDLS, YYNGEE. The CDR3 is 13 residues long. CDR3 in amino acids: CASSVGAEETQYF. CDR3 nucleotides: TGTGCCAGCAGCGTAGGGGCAGAAGAGACCCAGTACTTC.

The chain combines TRBV20-1 with TRBJ2-1, with D possibly TRBD2 on 7 matching bases. CDR3 length equals 15 residues. From germline, CDR1 is DFQATT and CDR2 SNEGSKA (reference sequence). V lost 2 bases and J 6 bases, leaving 17 bases between the germline ends. CDR3 residues: CSARPPGAGVNEQFF. The CDR3 coding sequence is TGCAGTGCTAGACCGCCGGGGGCGGGAGTCAATGAGCAGTTCTTC.

This rearrangement joins TRBV12-3 or TRBV12-4 to TRBJ1-4; D not resolved. The CDR3 spans 11 residues. CDR3 bases: TGTGCGATTGGGCGCCCGGAAAAACTGTTTTTT. Its protein is CAIGRPEKLFF.

This clonotype was seen a few times. V usage is TRBV7-2 and J usage is TRBJ2-1; 8 nucleotides line up with TRBD1. The V gene's germline CDR1 is SGHTA and CDR2 FQGNSA. This CDR3 region has 13 residues. V lost 2 bases, J lost 13 bases, and 7 bases stayed unmatched. The CDR3 DNA follows: TGTGCCAGCAGCTTACCTGGACAGGGAGGACAGTTCTTC. It specifies CASSLPGQGGQFF.

V and J are TRBV7-9 and TRBJ1-1; D not certain. Germline V CDR1 and CDR2: SEHNR, FQNEAQ (reference sequence). This CDR3 has 12 amino acids. Trimming took off 3 bases at V and 1 base at J, with 3 bases between the two ends. DNA for the CDR3: TGTGCCAGCAGCTTTCCGAACACTGAAGCTTTCTTT. Translated: CASSFPNTEAFF.

V and J are TRBV25-1 and TRBJ1-2, with D uncertain. Germline V gene data show CDR1 as MGHDK and CDR2 as SYGVNS. The CDR3 consists of 14 residues. V lost 3 bases and J lost 0, with 8 bases in between. The CDR3 is CASSDRQTNYGYTF. For the CDR3, the DNA is TGTGCCAGCAGTGATCGACAAACTAACTATGGCTACACCTTC.

The gene calls are TRBV7-8 and TRBJ2-7; D is possibly TRBD2 (6 bases). The CDR3 runs 13 residues. Germline V gene sequence: CDR1 SGHVS, CDR2 FQNEAQ. V lost 1 base to trimming and J lost 4 bases, with 8 bases between them. CDR3 sequence: CASSLVDYYEQYF. In DNA, the CDR3 is TGTGCCAGCAGCTTAGTGGACTATTACGAGCAGTACTTC.

The CDR3: CASGLWGGPKNEQFF. CDR3 DNA sequence: TGTGCTAGTGGTTTATGGGGGGGGCCCAAGAATGAGCAGTTCTTC. This chain uses TRBV12-5 with TRBJ2-1; possible D gene TRBD2, 7 bases. Deletions cut 3 bases from V and 7 bases from J, with 16 bases between. From germline, CDR1 is LGHNT and CDR2 FRNRAP. This CDR3 is 15 amino acids long. The complete variable domain, with remaining parts taken from reference TRBV12-5 and TRBJ2-1, reads DARVTQTPRHKVTEMGQEVTMRCQPILGHNTVFWYRQTMMQGLELLAYFRNRAPLDDSGMPKDRFSAEMPDATLATLKIQPSEPRDSAVYFCASGLWGGPKNEQFFGPGTRLTVL.